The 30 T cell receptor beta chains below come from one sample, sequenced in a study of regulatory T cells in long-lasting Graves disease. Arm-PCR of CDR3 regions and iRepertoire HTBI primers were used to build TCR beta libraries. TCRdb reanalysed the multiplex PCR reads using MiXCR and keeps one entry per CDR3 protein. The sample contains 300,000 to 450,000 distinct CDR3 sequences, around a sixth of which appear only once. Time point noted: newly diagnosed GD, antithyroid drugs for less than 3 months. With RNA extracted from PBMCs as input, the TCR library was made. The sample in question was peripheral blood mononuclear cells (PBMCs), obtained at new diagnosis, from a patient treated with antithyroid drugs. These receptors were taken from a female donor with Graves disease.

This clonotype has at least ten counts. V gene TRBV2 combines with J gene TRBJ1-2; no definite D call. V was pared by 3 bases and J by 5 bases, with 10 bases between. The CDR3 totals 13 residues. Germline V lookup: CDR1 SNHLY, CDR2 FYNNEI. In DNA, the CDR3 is TGTGCCAGCAGTGATATGCAATCTTATGGCTACACCTTC. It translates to CASSDMQSYGYTF.

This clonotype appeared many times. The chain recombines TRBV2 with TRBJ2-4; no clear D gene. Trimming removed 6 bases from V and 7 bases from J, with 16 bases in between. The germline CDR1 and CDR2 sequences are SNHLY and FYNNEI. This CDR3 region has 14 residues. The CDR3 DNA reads TGTGCCAGCAGGGATCCTGATAGCCGGAACATTCAGTACTTC. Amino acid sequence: CASRDPDSRNIQYF.

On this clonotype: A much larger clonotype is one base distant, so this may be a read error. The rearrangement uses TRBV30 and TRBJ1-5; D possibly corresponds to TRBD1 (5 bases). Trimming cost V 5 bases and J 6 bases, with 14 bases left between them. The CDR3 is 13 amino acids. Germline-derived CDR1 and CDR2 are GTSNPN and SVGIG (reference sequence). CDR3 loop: CAWGPGLSQPQHF. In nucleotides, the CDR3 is TGTGCCTGGGGCCCGGGACTAAGTCAGCCCCAGCATTTT.

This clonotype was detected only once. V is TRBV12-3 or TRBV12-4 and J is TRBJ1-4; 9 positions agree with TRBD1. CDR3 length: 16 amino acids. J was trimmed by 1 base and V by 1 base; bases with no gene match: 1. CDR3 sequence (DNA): TGTGCCAGCAGTTTAGACAGGGGGCGAACTAATGAAAAACTGTTTTTT. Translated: CASSLDRGRTNEKLFF.

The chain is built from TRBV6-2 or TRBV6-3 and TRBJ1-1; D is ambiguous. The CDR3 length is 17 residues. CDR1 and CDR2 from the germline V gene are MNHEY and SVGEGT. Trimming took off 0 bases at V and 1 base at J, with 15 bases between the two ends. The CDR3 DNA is TGTGCCAGCAGTTACTCGCCTTCCGGCGGCACGAACACTGAAGCTTTCTTT. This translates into CASSYSPSGGTNTEAFF.

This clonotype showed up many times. The CDR3 sequence: CASSPPGLHRETQYF. The CDR3 coding sequence is TGTGCCAGCAGTCCGCCGGGCCTCCACCGGGAGACCCAGTACTTC. This rearrangement joins TRBV27 to TRBJ2-5; no reliable D call. The CDR3 spans 15 residues. Looked up from germline, CDR1 is MNHEY and CDR2 is SMNVEV (reference sequence). The V and J ends lost 5 bases and 5 bases respectively, with 18 bases between them.

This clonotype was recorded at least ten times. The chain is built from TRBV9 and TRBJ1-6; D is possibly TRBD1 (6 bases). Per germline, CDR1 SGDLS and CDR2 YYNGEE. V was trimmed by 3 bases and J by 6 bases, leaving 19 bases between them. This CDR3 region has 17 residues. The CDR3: CASSAPDSSEINSPLHF. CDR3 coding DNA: TGTGCCAGCAGCGCTCCGGACAGCTCGGAGATTAATTCACCCCTCCACTTT.

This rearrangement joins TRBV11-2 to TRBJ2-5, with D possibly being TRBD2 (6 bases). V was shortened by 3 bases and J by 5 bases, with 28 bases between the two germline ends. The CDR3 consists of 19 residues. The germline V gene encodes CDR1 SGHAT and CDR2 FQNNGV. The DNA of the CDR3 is TGTGCCAGCAGCTTTTGGACCCTATTTGTTGGGGGGAAACCGGAGACCCAGTACTTC. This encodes CASSFWTLFVGGKPETQYF.

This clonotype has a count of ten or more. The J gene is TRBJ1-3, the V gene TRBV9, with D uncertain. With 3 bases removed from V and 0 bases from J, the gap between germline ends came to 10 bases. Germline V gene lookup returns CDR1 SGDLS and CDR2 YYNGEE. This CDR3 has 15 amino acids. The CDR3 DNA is TGTGCCAGCAGCGCCGAGGGTTACTCTGGAAACACCATATATTTT. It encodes CASSAEGYSGNTIYF.

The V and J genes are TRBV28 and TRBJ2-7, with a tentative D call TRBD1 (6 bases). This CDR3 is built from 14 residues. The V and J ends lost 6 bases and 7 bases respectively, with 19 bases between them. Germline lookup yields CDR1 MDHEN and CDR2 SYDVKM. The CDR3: CASRTTGSFGEQYF. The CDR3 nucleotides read TGTGCCAGCAGGACGACAGGATCATTCGGGGAGCAGTACTTC.

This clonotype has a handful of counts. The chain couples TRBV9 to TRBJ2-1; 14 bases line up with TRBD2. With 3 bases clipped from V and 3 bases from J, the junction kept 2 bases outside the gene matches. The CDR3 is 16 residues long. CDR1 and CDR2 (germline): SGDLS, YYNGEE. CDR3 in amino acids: CASSGGTSGSYNEQFF. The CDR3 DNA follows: TGTGCCAGCAGCGGGGGGACTAGCGGGAGCTACAATGAGCAGTTCTTC.

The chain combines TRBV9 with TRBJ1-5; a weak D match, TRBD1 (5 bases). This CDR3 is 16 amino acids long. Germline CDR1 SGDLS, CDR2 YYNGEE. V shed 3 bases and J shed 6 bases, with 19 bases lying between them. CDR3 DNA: TGTGCCAGCAGCGGCAGTGACAGCGCCGGAGGTCAGCCCCAGCATTTT. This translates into CASSGSDSAGGQPQHF. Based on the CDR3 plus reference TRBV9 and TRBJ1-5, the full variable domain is DSGVTQTPKHLITATGQRVTLRCSPRSGDLSVYWYQQSLDQGLQFLIQYYNGEERAKGNILERFSAQQFPDLHSELNLSSLELGDSALYFCASSGSDSAGGQPQHFGDGTRLSIL.

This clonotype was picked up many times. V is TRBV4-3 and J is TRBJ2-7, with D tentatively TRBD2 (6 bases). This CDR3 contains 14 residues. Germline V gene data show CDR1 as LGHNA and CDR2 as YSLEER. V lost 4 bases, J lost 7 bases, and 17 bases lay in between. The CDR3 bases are TGCGCCAGCAGCCTGGAGGGCCGATCGTTTGAGCAGTACTTC. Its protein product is CASSLEGRSFEQYF.

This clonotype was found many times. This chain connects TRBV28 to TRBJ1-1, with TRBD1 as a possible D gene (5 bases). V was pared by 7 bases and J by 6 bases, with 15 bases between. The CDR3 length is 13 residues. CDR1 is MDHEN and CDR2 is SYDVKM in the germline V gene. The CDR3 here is CASTKTGLPEAFF. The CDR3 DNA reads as TGTGCCAGCACCAAAACAGGTTTACCTGAAGCTTTCTTT. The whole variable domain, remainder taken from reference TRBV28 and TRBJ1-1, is DVKVTQSSRYLVKRTGEKVFLECVQDMDHENMFWYRQDPGLGLRLIYFSYDVKMKEKGDIPEGYSVSREKKERFSLILESASTNQTSMYLCASTKTGLPEAFFGQGTRLTVV.

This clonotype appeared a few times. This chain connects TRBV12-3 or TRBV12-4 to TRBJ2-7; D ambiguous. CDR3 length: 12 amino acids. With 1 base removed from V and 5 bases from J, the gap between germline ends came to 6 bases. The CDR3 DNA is TGTGCCAGCAGTTTAGTAATCCACGAGCAGTACTTC. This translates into CASSLVIHEQYF.

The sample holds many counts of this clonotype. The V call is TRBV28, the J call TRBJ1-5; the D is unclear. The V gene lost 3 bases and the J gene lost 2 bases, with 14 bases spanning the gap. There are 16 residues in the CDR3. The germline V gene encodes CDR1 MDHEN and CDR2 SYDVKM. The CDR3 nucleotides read TGTGCCAGCAGTTTTCCGGTCAATGGGGGCAATCAGCCCCAGCATTTT. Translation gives CASSFPVNGGNQPQHF.

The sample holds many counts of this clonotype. The CDR3 bases are TGCAGTGCCCCCCTAGCGCGATACGAGCAGTACTTC. Protein product: CSAPLARYEQYF. The chain carries TRBV20-1 and TRBJ2-7, with D perhaps matching TRBD2 (6 bases). Looked up from germline, CDR1 is DFQATT and CDR2 is SNEGSKA (reference sequence). V lost 6 bases, J lost 4 bases, and 13 bases lay in between. The CDR3 extends over 12 amino acids.

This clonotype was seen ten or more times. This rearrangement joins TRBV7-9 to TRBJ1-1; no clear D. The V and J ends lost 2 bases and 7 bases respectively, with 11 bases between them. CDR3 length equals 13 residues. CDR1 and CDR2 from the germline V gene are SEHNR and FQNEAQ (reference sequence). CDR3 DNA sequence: TGTGCCAGCAGCTTACCAAGACACCATGAAGCTTTCTTT. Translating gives CASSLPRHHEAFF.

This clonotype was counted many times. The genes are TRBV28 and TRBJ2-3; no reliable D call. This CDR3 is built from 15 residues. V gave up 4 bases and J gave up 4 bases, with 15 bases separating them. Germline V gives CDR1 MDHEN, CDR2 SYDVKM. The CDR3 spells CASSSVGDMADTQYF. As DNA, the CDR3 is TGTGCCAGCAGTTCGGTGGGTGATATGGCAGATACGCAGTATTTT.

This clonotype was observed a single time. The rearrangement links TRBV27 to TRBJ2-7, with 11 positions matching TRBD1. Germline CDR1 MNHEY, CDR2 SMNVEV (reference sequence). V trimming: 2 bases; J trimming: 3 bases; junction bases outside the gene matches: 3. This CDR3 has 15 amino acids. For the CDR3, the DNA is TGTGCCAGCAGTTTAAGAGGGACAGGGGGCTACGAGCAGTACTTC. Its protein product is CASSLRGTGGYEQYF.

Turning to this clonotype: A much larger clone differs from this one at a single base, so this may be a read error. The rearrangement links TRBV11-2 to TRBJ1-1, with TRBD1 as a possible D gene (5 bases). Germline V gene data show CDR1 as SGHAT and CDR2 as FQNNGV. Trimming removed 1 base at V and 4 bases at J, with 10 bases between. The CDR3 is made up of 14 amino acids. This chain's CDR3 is CASSLVGGSTEAFF. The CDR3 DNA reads TGTGCCAGCAGCTTAGTGGGGGGGAGCACTGAAGCTTTCTTT.

CDR3 amino acids: CASSATGTGTGQPQHF. Here the CDR3 DNA reads TGTGCCAGCAGCGCAACCGGGACAGGTACGGGTCAGCCCCAGCATTTT. The chain employs TRBV7-2 and TRBJ1-5; 8 bases map to TRBD1. Germline lookup yields CDR1 SGHTA and CDR2 FQGNSA. The CDR3 spans 16 residues. The junction had 12 bases not matched to a gene; V was cut back by 5 bases and J by 6 bases.

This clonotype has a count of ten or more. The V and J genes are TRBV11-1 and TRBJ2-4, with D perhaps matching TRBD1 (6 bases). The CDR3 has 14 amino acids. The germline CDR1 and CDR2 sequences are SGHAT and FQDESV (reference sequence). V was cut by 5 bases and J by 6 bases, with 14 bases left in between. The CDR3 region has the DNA TGTGCCAGCAGCCAGACTGGGGGCGGAAACATTCAGTACTTC. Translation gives CASSQTGGGNIQYF.

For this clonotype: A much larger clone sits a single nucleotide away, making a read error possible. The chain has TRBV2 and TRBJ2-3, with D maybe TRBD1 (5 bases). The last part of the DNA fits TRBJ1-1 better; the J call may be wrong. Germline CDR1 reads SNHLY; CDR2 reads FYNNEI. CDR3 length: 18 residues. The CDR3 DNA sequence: TGTGCCAGCAGTGAAGCGCCCGAGGACACCCAACGGGGGACTGAAGCTTTCTTT. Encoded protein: CASSEAPEDTQRGTEAFF.

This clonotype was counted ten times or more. The CDR3 loop is CASSVGGQGNTEAFF. Written as DNA, the CDR3 is TGTGCCAGCAGCGTAGGGGGACAGGGGAACACTGAAGCTTTCTTT. The rearrangement joins TRBV9 to TRBJ1-1, with TRBD1 identical over 9 bases. The CDR3 has 15 residues. Germline V gene lookup returns CDR1 SGDLS and CDR2 YYNGEE. J was trimmed by 1 base and V by 0 bases; bases with no gene match: 1.

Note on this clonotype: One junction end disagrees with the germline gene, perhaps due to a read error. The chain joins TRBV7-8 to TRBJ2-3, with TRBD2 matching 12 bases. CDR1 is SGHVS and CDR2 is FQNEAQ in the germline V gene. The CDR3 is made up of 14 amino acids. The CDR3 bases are TGTGCCAGCAGCCTAGCGGGAGGGCCGGGGGGGCAGTATTTT. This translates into CASSLAGGPGGQYF.

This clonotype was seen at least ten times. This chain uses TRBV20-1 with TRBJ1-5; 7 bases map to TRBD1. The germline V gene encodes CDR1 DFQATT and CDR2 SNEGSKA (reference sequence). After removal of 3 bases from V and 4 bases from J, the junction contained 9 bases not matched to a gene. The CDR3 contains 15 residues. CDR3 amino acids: CSARPTGDGNQPQHF. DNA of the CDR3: TGCAGTGCTAGGCCTACAGGGGATGGAAATCAGCCCCAGCATTTT.

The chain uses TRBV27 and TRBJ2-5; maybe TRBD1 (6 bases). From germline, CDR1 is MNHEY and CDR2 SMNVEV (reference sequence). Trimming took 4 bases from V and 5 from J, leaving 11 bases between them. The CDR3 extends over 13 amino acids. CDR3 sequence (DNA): TGTGCCAGCAGTTATCAGGGGAAGGAGACCCAGTACTTC. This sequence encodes CASSYQGKETQYF.

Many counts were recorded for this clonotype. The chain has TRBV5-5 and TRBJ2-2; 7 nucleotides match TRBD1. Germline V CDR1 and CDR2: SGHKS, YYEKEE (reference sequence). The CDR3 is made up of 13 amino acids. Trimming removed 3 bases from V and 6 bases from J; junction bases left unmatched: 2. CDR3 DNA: TGTGCCAGCAGCTGGACAGGAGCCGGGGAGCTGTTTTTT. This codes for CASSWTGAGELFF.

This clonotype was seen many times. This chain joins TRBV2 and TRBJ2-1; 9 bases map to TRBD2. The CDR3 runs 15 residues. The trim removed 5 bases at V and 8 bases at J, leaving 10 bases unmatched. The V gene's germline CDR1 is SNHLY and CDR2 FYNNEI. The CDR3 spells CASSRLAGGIHEQFF. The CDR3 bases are TGTGCCAGCAGTCGGTTGGCGGGAGGGATCCATGAGCAGTTCTTC.